The clone carrying this TCR beta chain has only a few counts. The target antigen is unknown. Germline V lookup: CDR1 MNHEY, CDR2 SMNVEV (reference sequence). Trimming pared 5 bases from V and 4 bases from J, leaving 8 bases between. This CDR3 comprises 12 residues. Clones were read by immunoSEQ multiplex PCR, and TCRdb kept only the in-frame ones, dropping some. The table records over 15,000 clones, 70% to 90% of them present only once. The record originates from a study of T cell clonotyping in hematopoietic cell transplantation. Study-wide results and caveats: No sorting was done, leaving CD4 and CD8 contributions mixed. Recipient TCR diversity dropped after transplant; expanded clonotypes rose from day 30 to 180. At the given depth, recipient repertoires were over 95% de novo clonotypes.

The rearrangement joins TRBV27 to TRBJ1-1, with no clear D. The receptor's source is a woman between 40 and 55 years old in good health. Some clones in this sample may be carry-over from other donors' samples. Sequenced material: peripheral blood mononuclear cells. CDR3 sequence: CASSRWGTEAFF. The CDR3 coding sequence is TGTGCCAGCAGTAGGTGGGGCACTGAAGCTTTCTTT.